These 23 T cell receptor beta chains were sequenced from one sample in a study of blood T cells in healthy people across ages. Combining a sample-barcoded 5' primer with a J-beta primer mix, a second PCR ran for about 7 to 11 cycles. TCRdb analysed the 5' RACE reads with MiXCR anew, one entry per CDR3 protein. The sample has approximately 790,000 distinct CDR3 sequences, less than 80% seen once. Source material: blood. These receptors originate from a man aged 25-40 years in good health.

CDR3: CASSEGGRGSYEQYF. CDR3 nucleotide sequence: TGCGCCAGCAGTGAGGGGGGGCGGGGGTCCTACGAGCAGTACTTC. The chain links TRBV10-2 to TRBJ2-7, with D possibly being TRBD2 (7 bases). V was cut by 2 bases and J by 1 base, with 12 bases left in between. The CDR3 consists of 15 residues. From germline, CDR1 is WSHSY and CDR2 SAAADI.

This chain links TRBV7-3 with TRBJ2-1; 13 positions match TRBD2. Gene TRBJ2-7 matches the end of the DNA better, so the J call may be wrong. There are 16 residues in the CDR3. Germline V gene data show CDR1 as SGHTA and CDR2 as FQGTGA. This CDR3 reads CASSRELAGGLNEQYF. CDR3 coding DNA: TGTGCCAGCAGCCGTGAACTAGCGGGGGGGCTGAATGAGCAGTACTTC.

This clonotype was seen a few times. The chain employs TRBV20-1 and TRBJ1-5, with D possibly TRBD1 on 6 matching bases. Germline assignment: CDR1 DFQATT and CDR2 SNEGSKA (reference sequence). The CDR3 extends over 13 amino acids. Trimming took 5 bases from V and 4 from J, leaving 12 bases between them. CDR3 coding DNA: TGCAGTGCTGCTCGGACAGAAAATCAGCCCCAGCATTTT. This encodes CSAARTENQPQHF.

J is TRBJ1-6 and V is TRBV20-1, with TRBD1 identical over 7 bases. Germline CDR1 is DFQATT and CDR2 is SNEGSKA (reference sequence). This CDR3 region has 14 residues. V lost 6 bases and J lost 6; bases outside the gene matches: 8. The CDR3 DNA reads as TGCAGTGCCCCCCCCCGGGACAGTAATTCACCCCTCCACTTT. Residues: CSAPPRDSNSPLHF.

The J gene is TRBJ2-1, the V gene TRBV24-1, with D possibly TRBD1 on 5 matching bases. Germline CDR1 is KGHDR and CDR2 is SFDVKD. The CDR3 runs to 16 residues. The V and J ends lost 1 base and 13 bases respectively, with 22 bases between them. The CDR3 region is CATSDFKSDNQETQFF. The CDR3 nucleotides are TGTGCCACCAGTGATTTTAAGTCGGACAACCAAGAGACCCAGTTCTTC.

The CDR3 protein is CASSRRTSGGDEQYF. The CDR3 DNA is TGCGCCAGCAGCCGTCGGACTAGCGGGGGAGACGAGCAGTACTTC. The rearrangement joins TRBV4-3 to TRBJ2-7, with 13 bases fitting TRBD2. V was pared by 4 bases and J by 5 bases, with 5 bases of the junction left unmatched. Germline V CDR1 and CDR2: LGHNA, YSLEER. The CDR3 sequence is 15 residues long.

The rearrangement links TRBV29-1 to TRBJ2-7, with 7 bases fitting TRBD2. The CDR3 has 13 residues. CDR1 SQVTM and CDR2 ANQGSEA come from the germline V gene. Trimming at V came to 8 bases and at J to 1 base, leaving 8 bases not matched to a gene. The CDR3 region is CSIASGISYEQYF. DNA for the CDR3: TGCAGCATTGCTAGCGGCATTTCCTACGAGCAGTACTTC.

This clonotype was found a few times. The rearrangement joins TRBV4-1 to TRBJ2-4, with a tentative D call TRBD1 (6 bases). The CDR3 is 15 amino acids. Deletions cut 2 bases from V and 6 bases from J, with 14 bases between. CDR1 is MGHRA and CDR2 is YSYEKL in the germline V gene. This CDR3 is CASSQLPGHSNIQYF. As DNA, the CDR3 is TGCGCCAGCAGCCAACTACCGGGACACTCAAACATTCAGTACTTC.

The V call is TRBV20-1, the J call TRBJ2-3; 9 bases line up with TRBD2. The CDR3 consists of 18 residues. Germline V gene sequence: CDR1 DFQATT, CDR2 SNEGSKA (reference sequence). Germline trimming cut 3 bases from V and 0 bases from J; bases unmatched to any gene: 13. CDR3 region: CSASARAGGGPSTDTQYF. The CDR3 DNA is TGCAGTGCTAGTGCTCGCGCGGGGGGGGGACCTAGCACAGATACGCAGTATTTT.

The chain joins TRBV12-3 or TRBV12-4 to TRBJ2-1; D remains ambiguous. CDR3 length equals 12 residues. V was pared by 2 bases and J by 10 bases, with 9 bases between. The CDR3 DNA reads TGTGCCAGCAGTTTAAACATGGCCGAGCAGTTCTTC. Its protein product is CASSLNMAEQFF.

The V and J genes are TRBV15 and TRBJ1-1; D is undetermined. Germline loops: CDR1 LNHNV, CDR2 YYDKDF (reference sequence). This CDR3 spans 14 amino acids. V was clipped by 1 base and J by 2 bases, with 8 bases between them. The CDR3 loop is CATSRVPLNTEAFF. CDR3 bases: TGTGCCACCAGCAGAGTTCCCCTCAACACTGAAGCTTTCTTT.

V gene TRBV28 combines with J gene TRBJ2-1; D is unclear. The V gene lost 5 bases and the J gene lost 8 bases, with 7 bases spanning the gap. CDR3 length: 11 amino acids. Germline-derived CDR1 and CDR2 are MDHEN and SYDVKM. The CDR3 DNA reads TGTGCCAGCAGTCACCCCCATGAGCAGTTCTTC. Its protein product is CASSHPHEQFF.

The V call is TRBV27, the J call TRBJ2-1; 9 bases are shared with TRBD2. CDR3 length: 15 residues. With 7 bases clipped from V and 1 base from J, the junction kept 5 bases outside the gene matches. Germline V lookup: CDR1 MNHEY, CDR2 SMNVEV (reference sequence). CDR3: CASKPSGRSYNEQFF. Here the CDR3 DNA reads TGTGCCAGCAAGCCCAGCGGGAGGTCCTACAATGAGCAGTTCTTC.

The gene calls are TRBV28 and TRBJ2-5, with D possibly TRBD2 on 6 matching bases. V shed 6 bases and J shed 10 bases, with 12 bases lying between them. This CDR3 is built from 11 residues. Germline loops: CDR1 MDHEN, CDR2 SYDVKM. CDR3 region: CASRIPGGQYF. As DNA, the CDR3 is TGTGCCAGCAGGATTCCCGGGGGCCAGTACTTC.

The V gene is TRBV10-2, the J gene TRBJ2-1; D uncertain. V lost 5 bases and J lost 3, with 8 bases in between. This CDR3 is 13 amino acids long. The germline V gene has CDR1 WSHSY and CDR2 SAAADI. CDR3 protein: CASSPQVYNEQFF. The CDR3, as DNA: TGCGCCAGCAGTCCTCAGGTCTACAATGAGCAGTTCTTC.

The V and J genes are TRBV14 and TRBJ2-1, with D possibly matching TRBD2 (6 bases). V was clipped by 0 bases and J by 7 bases, with 13 bases between them. The CDR3 totals 15 residues. The germline V gene has CDR1 SGHDN and CDR2 FVKESK. Here the CDR3 reads CASSQEPRRGNEQFF. CDR3 bases: TGTGCCAGCAGCCAAGAGCCGAGGAGGGGTAATGAGCAGTTCTTC.

Many counts were recorded for this clonotype. The V call is TRBV5-1, the J call TRBJ2-6, with 8 bases fitting TRBD1. The CDR3 runs to 16 residues. Germline loops: CDR1 SGHRS, CDR2 YFSETQ. Germline trimming cut 4 bases from V and 4 bases from J; bases unmatched to any gene: 7. CDR3: CASSLRQGTGANVLTF. The CDR3 coding sequence is TGCGCCAGCAGCCTGCGACAGGGGACAGGGGCCAACGTCCTGACTTTC.

The genes are TRBV18 and TRBJ2-3, with 8 bases that match TRBD2. Germline trimming cut 3 bases from V and 9 bases from J; bases unmatched to any gene: 5. The CDR3 spans 13 residues. The germline V gene has CDR1 KGHSH and CDR2 LQKENI. CDR3 nucleotide sequence: TGTGCCAGCTCACCCCTTAAGCGGGAGACGCAGTATTTT. Translated, it gives CASSPLKRETQYF.

V is TRBV7-2 and J is TRBJ2-7; TRBD1 is a possible D gene (6 bases). With the DNA end fitting TRBJ2-4 better, the J assignment may be wrong. The CDR3 length is 17 residues. Germline lookup yields CDR1 SGHTA and CDR2 FQGNSA. The CDR3 coding sequence is TGTGCCAGCAGCTTAGGGGGTCCGGGACAATCAGGGAACATTCAGTACTTC. As protein: CASSLGGPGQSGNIQYF.

The chain couples TRBV20-1 to TRBJ1-2, with a tentative D call TRBD1 (5 bases). This CDR3 has 13 amino acids. Germline CDR1 is DFQATT and CDR2 is SNEGSKA (reference sequence). Trimming left V 0 bases short and J 5 bases short, with 10 bases between. The CDR3 nucleotides read TGCAGTGCTAGAGAGATACGGGGGTATGGCTACACCTTC. Protein product: CSAREIRGYGYTF.

The chain recombines TRBV29-1 with TRBJ2-1; 7 bases agree with TRBD1. V lost 7 bases and J lost 0; bases outside the gene matches: 9. Germline assignment: CDR1 SQVTM and CDR2 ANQGSEA. The CDR3 runs to 15 residues. In DNA form, the CDR3 reads TGCAGCGGGCAACCCGGGGACAGCTCCTACAATGAGCAGTTCTTC. Protein sequence: CSGQPGDSSYNEQFF.

This clonotype turned up a few times. V usage is TRBV10-3 and J usage is TRBJ2-5; perhaps TRBD1 as D (6 bases). The V gene's germline CDR1 is ENHRY and CDR2 SYGVKD. This CDR3 spans 13 amino acids. The ends were cut back, 5 bases at V and 5 bases at J, with 12 bases in the middle. Written as DNA, the CDR3 is TGTGCCATCAGTACAGGGTTCGGGGAGACCCAGTACTTC. This encodes CAISTGFGETQYF.

This clonotype was seen once. The chain links TRBV9 to TRBJ1-2; D is unresolved. CDR1 is SGDLS, CDR2 YYNGEE, per germline. The CDR3 length is 12 residues. Between the trimmed V and J ends, which lost 0 bases and 6 bases, there was a span of 6 bases. The CDR3 DNA follows: TGTGCCAGCAGCGTAGGACGGAATGGCTACACCTTC. Translation: CASSVGRNGYTF.